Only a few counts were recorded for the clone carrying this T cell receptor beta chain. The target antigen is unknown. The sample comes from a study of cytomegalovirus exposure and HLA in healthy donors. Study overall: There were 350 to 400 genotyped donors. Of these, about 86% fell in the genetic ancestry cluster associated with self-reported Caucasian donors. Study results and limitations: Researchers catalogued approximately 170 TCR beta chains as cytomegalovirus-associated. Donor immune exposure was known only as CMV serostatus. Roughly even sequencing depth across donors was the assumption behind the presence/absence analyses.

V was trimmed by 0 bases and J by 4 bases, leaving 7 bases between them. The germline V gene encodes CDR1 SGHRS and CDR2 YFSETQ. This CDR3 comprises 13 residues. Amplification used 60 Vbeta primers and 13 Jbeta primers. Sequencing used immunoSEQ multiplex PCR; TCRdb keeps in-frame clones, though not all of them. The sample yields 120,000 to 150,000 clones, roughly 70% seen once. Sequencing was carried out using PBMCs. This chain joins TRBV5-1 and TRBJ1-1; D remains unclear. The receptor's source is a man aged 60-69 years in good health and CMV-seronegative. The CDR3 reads CASSLETSTEAFF. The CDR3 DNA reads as TGCGCCAGCAGCTTGGAAACAAGCACTGAAGCTTTCTTT.